This record covers a single T cell receptor (beta chain). What it recognizes is unknown. The data were obtained in a study of OX40 agonist ivuxolimab in advanced cancers. Study-level findings and limits: People who partly responded at 0.1-3.0 mg/kg had some of the least clonal expansion seen. CD8+ T cells showed, on average, more clonal expansion than CD4+ cells.

Trimming stripped 7 bases from V and 6 bases from J, with 12 bases between. The CDR3 contains 12 residues. Germline values: CDR1 MDHEN, CDR2 SYDVKM. Repertoires were generated with immunoSEQ multiplex PCR, while TCRdb's copy carries only in-frame clones and drops some. Of about 75,000 clones listed, about 85% were seen once; the top ten hold about a sixth. V usage is TRBV28 and J usage is TRBJ2-5; perhaps TRBD2 as D (6 bases). The sequences come from CD4+ or CD8+ T cells sorted from blood, collected in a trial of the OX40 agonist ivuxolimab. The sequence was obtained from an adult with an advanced solid tumor such as melanoma, head and neck, liver or kidney cancer. CDR3 amino acids: CASNTGRQTQYF. CDR3 bases: TGTGCCAGCAACACCGGGAGACAGACCCAGTACTTC.